Following are 21 T cell receptor beta chains from one sample sequenced in a study of neoadjuvant anti-PD-1 for oral cavity cancer. Profiled with immunoSEQ multiplex PCR; TCRdb holds only in-frame clones, not every one. The table has 60,000 to 80,000 clones, more than 65% seen once; the top ten hold approximately 2.4%. The source material was PBMCs, sampled before nivolumab (anti-PD-1) treatment. The source is a person aged 40-85 years with oral cavity squamous cell carcinoma.

J is TRBJ1-2 and V is TRBV11-2, with a tentative D call TRBD1 (5 bases). Germline V gives CDR1 SGHAT, CDR2 FQNNGV. The CDR3 length is 13 residues. V dropped 2 bases and J dropped 7 bases, with 11 bases sitting between them. In nucleotides, the CDR3 is TGTGCCAGCAGCTTAAGGGCAGGGACTGGCTACACCTTC. It translates to CASSLRAGTGYTF.

The chain couples TRBV5-5 to TRBJ1-3; D is unclear. Germline loops: CDR1 SGHKS, CDR2 YYEKEE (reference sequence). V was cut by 0 bases and J by 0 bases, with 13 bases left in between. The CDR3 is made up of 17 amino acids. This chain's CDR3 is CASSLEDRGFSGNTIYF. DNA for the CDR3: TGTGCCAGCAGCTTGGAGGACCGAGGTTTCTCTGGAAACACCATATATTTT.

As for this clone: The junction shows a germline mismatch at one end, possibly a read error. The chain employs TRBV6-1 and TRBJ2-7; 13 nucleotides align to TRBD2. The CDR3 has 16 residues. Germline values: CDR1 MNHNS, CDR2 SASEGT. CDR3 amino acids: CASREGLAGVAYEQYF. The CDR3 nucleotides are TGTGCCAGCAGGGAAGGACTAGCGGGGGTAGCCTACGAGCAGTACTTC.

This clone showed up just once. The chain employs TRBV5-1 and TRBJ2-2; D is unresolved. Trimming removed 1 base at V and 0 bases at J, with 4 bases between. The CDR3 extends over 14 amino acids. In germline, CDR1 is SGHRS, CDR2 YFSETQ. In nucleotides, the CDR3 is TGCGCCAGCAGCTTGCAGACGAACACCGGGGAGCTGTTTTTT. Translated: CASSLQTNTGELFF.

A remark on this clone: A read error may produce the germline difference seen at one junction end. This chain connects TRBV2 to TRBJ1-2; TRBD1 matches 7 bases. The CDR3 extends over 15 amino acids. The germline CDR1 and CDR2 sequences are SNHLY and FYNNEI. The CDR3 sequence: CASREGTAASMGYTF. The CDR3 DNA follows: TGTGCCAGCAGAGAAGGGACAGCAGCTTCTATGGGCTACACCTTC.

The chain combines TRBV27 with TRBJ1-2; 7 positions agree with TRBD1. Germline CDR1 is MNHEY and CDR2 is SMNVEV (reference sequence). The CDR3 spans 14 residues. J was trimmed by 7 bases and V by 5 bases; bases with no gene match: 10. The CDR3 reads CASSPAGGHGGYTF. The CDR3 DNA sequence: TGTGCCAGCAGTCCCGCAGGGGGTCACGGTGGCTACACCTTC.

The chain combines TRBV11-1 with TRBJ1-1, with D tentatively TRBD1 (5 bases). The CDR3 is made up of 13 amino acids. The germline CDR1 and CDR2 sequences are SGHAT and FQDESV (reference sequence). V lost 5 bases to trimming and J lost 1 base, with 8 bases between them. CDR3 bases: TGTGCCAGCAGCCGGGGGAGGAACACTGAAGCTTTCTTT. Residues: CASSRGRNTEAFF.

V and J are TRBV19 and TRBJ2-3, with a tentative D call TRBD1 (5 bases). Germline CDR1 LNHDA, CDR2 SQIVND (reference sequence). Trimming took off 2 bases at V and 5 bases at J, with 11 bases between the two ends. The CDR3 has 14 residues. The CDR3 DNA reads as TGTGCCAGTAGTATATCAGGGTCGGGAGATACGCAGTATTTT. It codes for CASSISGSGDTQYF. The whole variable domain, remainder taken from reference TRBV19 and TRBJ2-3, is DGGITQSPKYLFRKEGQNVTLSCEQNLNHDAMYWYRQDPGQGLRLIYYSQIVNDFQKGDIAEGYSVSREKKESFPLTVTSAQKNPTAFYLCASSISGSGDTQYFGPGTRLTVL.

V gene TRBV6-6 combines with J gene TRBJ1-4; 8 nucleotides line up with TRBD1. The CDR3 loop spans 16 amino acids. Trimming took 5 bases from V and 3 from J; bases not matched to a gene: 8. The germline V gene has CDR1 MNHNY and CDR2 SVGAGI (reference sequence). The chain's CDR3 is CASSHGQGQANEKLFF. For the CDR3, the DNA is TGTGCCAGCAGTCATGGACAGGGTCAAGCTAATGAAAAACTGTTTTTT.

The V and J genes are TRBV14 and TRBJ1-1, with D tentatively TRBD1 (6 bases). The V gene's germline CDR1 is SGHDN and CDR2 FVKESK. This CDR3 comprises 11 residues. V was shortened by 5 bases and J by 10 bases, with 11 bases between the two germline ends. In DNA form, the CDR3 reads TGTGCCAGCAGCTCAGGGGTTGCAGCTTTCTTT. Translating gives CASSSGVAAFF. Together with reference TRBV14 and TRBJ1-1, the CDR3 gives the full variable domain: EAGVTQFPSHSVIEKGQTVTLRCDPISGHDNLYWYRRVMGKEIKFLLHFVKESKQDESGMPNNRFLAERTGGTYSTLKVQPAELEDSGVYFCASSSGVAAFFGQGTRLTVV.

The chain uses TRBV19 and TRBJ1-1, with D perhaps TRBD1 (5 bases). Per the germline V gene, CDR1 is LNHDA and CDR2 is SQIVND (reference sequence). The CDR3 runs to 14 residues. V was shortened by 0 bases and J by 0 bases, with 5 bases between the two germline ends. CDR3 amino acids: CASSIDRVNTEAFF. The CDR3 DNA sequence: TGTGCCAGTAGTATAGACAGGGTGAACACTGAAGCTTTCTTT.

The chain uses TRBV5-6 and TRBJ2-5; 7 bases are shared with TRBD1. The germline gives CDR1 SGHDT, CDR2 YYEEEE. The CDR3 is 15 amino acids. V dropped 0 bases and J dropped 5; count of bases not matched to a gene: 7. CDR3 amino acids: CASSLALGTAETQYF. Written as DNA, the CDR3 is TGTGCCAGCAGCTTGGCTCTGGGGACAGCTGAGACCCAGTACTTC. Using reference TRBV5-6 and TRBJ2-5 for the parts outside the CDR3, the full variable domain is DAGVTQSPTHLIKTRGQQVTLRCSPKSGHDTVSWYQQALGQGPQFIFQYYEEEERQRGNFPDRFSGHQFPNYSSELNVNALLLGDSALYLCASSLALGTAETQYFGPGTRLLVL.

V is TRBV5-1 and J is TRBJ2-3, with 7 bases that match TRBD2. V lost 5 bases to trimming and J lost 2 bases; unmatched junction nucleotides: 11. The CDR3 consists of 16 residues. Germline assignment: CDR1 SGHRS and CDR2 YFSETQ. The CDR3 is CASSPPPSGVTDTQYF. The DNA of the CDR3 is TGCGCCAGCAGTCCGCCCCCTAGCGGAGTCACAGATACGCAGTATTTT.

This clone was seen a few times. The chain joins TRBV27 to TRBJ1-5; tentatively, D is TRBD1 (5 bases). The germline V and J ends were trimmed by 1 base and 4 bases, with 8 bases remaining between them. The germline gives CDR1 MNHEY, CDR2 SMNVEV (reference sequence). There are 14 residues in the CDR3. The CDR3 sequence: CASSLWGENQPQHF. Here the CDR3 DNA reads TGTGCCAGCAGTTTATGGGGGGAAAATCAGCCCCAGCATTTT.

In DNA form, the CDR3 reads TGTGCCAGCAGACGGACCGGGACAGGGGATGAAAAACTGTTTTTT. Its protein product is CASRRTGTGDEKLFF. The chain links TRBV27 to TRBJ1-4, with 10 bases lining up with TRBD1. Germline V gene lookup returns CDR1 MNHEY and CDR2 SMNVEV (reference sequence). J lost 6 bases, V lost 6 bases, and 7 bases had no gene match. The CDR3 runs to 15 residues. The full variable domain, rest sourced from reference TRBV27 and TRBJ1-4, is EAQVTQNPRYLITVTGKKLTVTCSQNMNHEYMSWYRQDPGLGLRQIYYSMNVEVTDKGDVPEGYKVSRKEKRNFPLILESPSPNQTSLYFCASRRTGTGDEKLFFGSGTQLSVL.

This rearrangement joins TRBV5-1 to TRBJ2-1; D unresolved. The V end lost 3 bases, the J end lost 9 bases, and 10 bases lay between the germline ends. CDR1 SGHRS and CDR2 YFSETQ come from the germline V gene. This CDR3 is 12 amino acids long. The CDR3 DNA follows: TGCGCCAGCAGCTCGTCTCCCGGTGAGCAGTTCTTC. Translated: CASSSSPGEQFF.

CDR3 in DNA: TGTGCCAGAAGCCACCCGCCTGACACCCGCACAGATACGCAGTATTTT. Its protein product is CARSHPPDTRTDTQYF. The chain is built from TRBV5-3 and TRBJ2-3; no reliable D call. TRBV5-3 is annotated as an ORF whose role is uncertain. The CDR3 totals 16 residues. V dropped 4 bases and J dropped 1 base, with 16 bases sitting between them.

J is TRBJ1-2 and V is TRBV6-5, with D tentatively TRBD1 (6 bases). Germline CDR1 is MNHEY and CDR2 is SVGAGI. V was trimmed by 4 bases and J by 7 bases, leaving 13 bases between them. This CDR3 has 13 residues. CDR3 amino acids: CASSSAGVSGYTF. CDR3 in DNA: TGTGCCAGCAGTTCGGCAGGGGTCTCTGGCTACACCTTC.

The CDR3 DNA is TGTGCCAGCAGTGAAAACGGGGGCGGCTATGGCTACACCTTC. It specifies CASSENGGGYGYTF. The chain joins TRBV6-1 to TRBJ1-2; a possible D gene is TRBD1 (6 bases). The V end lost 2 bases, the J end lost 4 bases, and 11 bases lay between the germline ends. The germline V gene has CDR1 MNHNS and CDR2 SASEGT. This CDR3 has 14 residues.

J is TRBJ2-1 and V is TRBV30; 10 bases align to TRBD2. Germline CDR1 and CDR2: GTSNPN and SVGIG (reference sequence). Unmatched junction bases numbered 9, after V lost 0 bases and J lost 10 bases. This CDR3 is built from 15 residues. DNA for the CDR3: TGTGCCTGGAGTGTAGGGGGGACTAGCGTCTTGGAGCAGTTCTTC. It is translated as CAWSVGGTSVLEQFF.

The CDR3 sequence is CASSNGTRPEAFF. The CDR3 nucleotides read TGTGCCAGCAGCAACGGGACCAGGCCTGAAGCTTTCTTT. The chain joins TRBV5-4 to TRBJ1-1; D is possibly TRBD1 (5 bases). There are 13 residues in the CDR3. Deletions cut 4 bases from V and 6 bases from J, with 13 bases between. Germline V lookup: CDR1 SGHNT, CDR2 YYREEE (reference sequence).